This is a list of T cell receptor beta chains from one sample in a study of blood T cell repertoires in COVID-19. Profiling relied on immunoSEQ multiplex PCR, and the TCRdb table lists in-frame clones only, not all of them. The sample has around 210,000 clones; 80% to 90% are singletons. Sequencing was done on a sample of PBMCs or T cells enriched from blood (not recorded which). The receptors shown here come from a young woman who had recovered from COVID-19. CDR3s include the opening cysteine and the closing phenylalanine or tryptophan. A D gene is named only where the DNA matches it firmly. The listing skips clone size in some rows; elsewhere it reads once, few, many or a size class.

d_gene | j_gene | abundance | v_gene | CDR3nt | CDR3aa
- | TRBJ2-5 | - | TRBV13 | TGTGCCAGCAGCTTAGAAGTAGAGGAGACCCAGTACTTC | CASSLEVEETQYF
- | TRBJ1-6 | - | TRBV30 | TGTGCCTGGAGTGTAGGGACAAAGAATTCACCCCTCCACTTT | CAWSVGTKNSPLHF
- | TRBJ2-7 | - | TRBV14 | TGTGCCAGCAGCCAAGGTATGGGCCGCTCCTACGAGCAGTACTTC | CASSQGMGRSYEQYF
TRBD1 | TRBJ1-2 | few | TRBV28 | TGTGCCAGCAGCCGGGGACAGGGAGATGTGGCTGGCTACACCTTC | CASSRGQGDVAGYTF
TRBD2 | TRBJ2-5 | - | TRBV11-2 | TGTGCCAGCAGCTGGAGGGGTGGAGCGGGGGGGCGAGAGACCCAGTACTTC | CASSWRGGAGGRETQYF
TRBD1 | TRBJ1-2 | - | TRBV6-5 | TGTGCCAGCAGTTACATCAATGTGGGACAGGGCCAGGGCTACACCTTC | CASSYINVGQGQGYTF
- | TRBJ2-7 | - | TRBV6-5 | TGTGCCAGCAGGGGGATCACAGGCCACGAGCAGTACTTC | CASRGITGHEQYF
- | TRBJ2-7 | - | TRBV5-6 | TGTGCCAGCAGCTCTGGGGGGTCAGTGGATCCCCCAGGCACGAAGCAGTACTTC | CASSSGGSVDPPGTKQYF
- | TRBJ1-2 | - | TRBV29-1 | TGCAGCGTTGAAGGGGGCTTGGGAGGCTACACCTTC | CSVEGGLGGYTF
TRBD1 | TRBJ1-2 | - | TRBV6-1 | TGTGCCAGCAGTGAGGGGGACAGGGACTATGGCTACACCTTC | CASSEGDRDYGYTF
- | TRBJ1-3 | - | TRBV2 | TGTGCCAGCAGTGAAGCCAGGGGAGACACCATATATTTT | CASSEARGDTIYF
- | TRBJ1-5 | once | TRBV4-1 | TGCGCCAGCAGCCAAGCCCGTAGCAATCAGCCCCAGCATTTT | CASSQARSNQPQHF
TRBD1 | TRBJ1-1 | - | TRBV5-1 | TGCGCCAGCAGCGTGACAGGGGGCGGGAGGACCGAAGCTTTCTTT | CASSVTGGGRTEAFF
- | TRBJ1-6 | - | TRBV28 | TGTGCCACACACAGCAGGGTGACTTCACCCCTCCACTTT | CATHSRVTSPLHF
- | TRBJ1-5 | - | TRBV24-1 | TGTGCCACCAGTGATCGTGGAGATCAGCCCCAGCATTTT | CATSDRGDQPQHF
- | TRBJ2-1 | - | TRBV27 | TGTGCCAGCAGTTTAGGAGCTAGGGGAACTGAGCAGTTCTTC | CASSLGARGTEQFF
TRBD1 | TRBJ1-2 | - | TRBV6-5 | TGTGCCAGCAGTTACTCGACCCAGGGGGTCGGCTACACCTTC | CASSYSTQGVGYTF
TRBD1 | TRBJ1-2 | few | TRBV7-9 | TGTGCCAGCAGCCCGGGACAGAACGGCTACACCTTC | CASSPGQNGYTF
TRBD1 | TRBJ1-2 | - | TRBV27 | TGTGCCAGCAGTTTTGGACAGGGTCGTGGCTATGGCTACACCTTC | CASSFGQGRGYGYTF
- | TRBJ1-2 | - | TRBV6-5 | TGTGCCAGCAGTTACAACAGGGCCTATGGCTACACCTTC | CASSYNRAYGYTF
TRBD2 | TRBJ2-7 | - | TRBV13 | TGTGCCAGCAGCTTAGGGGGACTAGCGGGAACCTACGAGCAGTACTTC | CASSLGGLAGTYEQYF
TRBD2 | TRBJ2-7 | - | TRBV7-8 | TGTGCCAGCAGCTTGCATGAAGCGGGATCCTACGAGCAGTACTTC | CASSLHEAGSYEQYF
- | TRBJ2-7 | many | TRBV10-3 | TGTGCCATCAGCGAAACAAACTACGAGCAGTACTTC | CAISETNYEQYF
- | TRBJ1-5 | - | TRBV28 | TGTGCCAGCAGTATACCGGGGGGCAATCAGCCCCAGCATTTT | CASSIPGGNQPQHF
- | TRBJ2-7 | - | TRBV5-1 | TGCGCCAGCAGCTTGGCAGGGACTTACTCCTACGAGCAGTACTTC | CASSLAGTYSYEQYF
TRBD2 | TRBJ2-3 | - | TRBV30 | TGTGCCTGGAGTGGACTAGCGGACACAGATACGCAGTATTTT | CAWSGLADTDTQYF
- | TRBJ2-7 | - | TRBV6-5 | TGTGCCAGCAGTTACTTAGGGACTTCCTACGAGCAGTACTTC | CASSYLGTSYEQYF
TRBD1 | TRBJ1-5 | - | TRBV30 | TGTGCCTGGAGTGTTTCAGGGGGGAATCAGCCCCAGCATTTT | CAWSVSGGNQPQHF
TRBD2 | TRBJ2-7 | - | TRBV10-3 | TGTGCCATCAGTGAGCTAGCGGGGGGGTACGAGCAGTACTTC | CAISELAGGYEQYF
TRBD1 | TRBJ1-3 | - | TRBV5-1 | TGCGCCAGCAGCTTGGACAGGGGGACTGGAAACACCATATATTTT | CASSLDRGTGNTIYF
TRBD1 | TRBJ2-7 | - | TRBV28 | TGTGCCAGCGAGGGACAGCAATACGAGCAGTACTTC | CASEGQQYEQYF
TRBD1 | TRBJ2-2 | once | TRBV28 | TGTGCCAGCAGTCTGTCCGGACAGGGCGGGGAGCTGTTTTTT | CASSLSGQGGELFF
TRBD2 | TRBJ2-1 | once | TRBV27 | TGTGCCAGCAGTTCTCTTAACGCACTAGCGGAGCAGTTCTTC | CASSSLNALAEQFF
TRBD2 | TRBJ2-3 | - | TRBV7-2 | TGTGCCAGCAGCTCCGCTAGCGGGGGTACAGATACGCAGTATTTT | CASSSASGGTDTQYF
- | TRBJ1-2 | - | TRBV5-4 | TGTGCCAGCAGCTTGGAATTGGCCCAAACCTTC | CASSLELAQTF
- | TRBJ1-4 | - | TRBV19 | TGTGCCAGTATCCCGTTCCGGGGAGCTAATGAAAAACTGTTTTTT | CASIPFRGANEKLFF
TRBD1 | TRBJ1-2 | - | TRBV7-9 | TGTGCCAGCAGCTTAGGTCCGGGGCAGGGACAGGGCAATCTCTATGGCTACACCTTC | CASSLGPGQGQGNLYGYTF
TRBD1 | TRBJ2-1 | - | TRBV25-1 | TGTGCCAGCCGGTCGACCGGGACAGTATACAATGAGCAGTTCTTC | CASRSTGTVYNEQFF
TRBD2 | TRBJ2-5 | - | TRBV7-9 | TGTGCCAGCAGCTTCGGACTAGCGGGGGGCCGAGAGACCCAGTACTTC | CASSFGLAGGRETQYF
- | TRBJ2-2 | - | TRBV2 | TGTGCCAGCAGTCTGACCAGGATTGGCACCGGGGAGCTGTTTTTT | CASSLTRIGTGELFF
TRBD1 | TRBJ1-6 | - | TRBV4-1 | TGCGCCAGCAGCCAAAGCGTGAGGGACAGCCAACTACCTAATTCACCCCTCCACTTT | CASSQSVRDSQLPNSPLHF
- | TRBJ2-5 | - | TRBV25-1 | TGTGCCAGCAGTGAACCCGGAGTGGTGACCCAGTACTTC | CASSEPGVVTQYF
TRBD1 | TRBJ1-2 | - | TRBV7-9 | TGTGCCAGCAGCGTACAGGGGCGTAACTATGGCTACACCTTC | CASSVQGRNYGYTF
TRBD2 | TRBJ2-5 | - | TRBV20-1 | TGCAGTGCTAGTCGGTTAGCGGGGGACCAAGAGACCCAGTACTTC | CSASRLAGDQETQYF
- | TRBJ1-1 | - | TRBV11-2 | TGTGCCAGCAGCTTGGGACAAGTCGTTGAAGCTTTCTTT | CASSLGQVVEAFF
- | TRBJ2-2 | once | TRBV6-5 | TGTGCCATCGAGAGGCGCACCGGGGAGCTGTTTTTT | CAIERRTGELFF
TRBD1 | TRBJ2-2 | - | TRBV11-3 | TGTGCCAGCAGCCAATGGGACAGGGTGGACACCGGGGAGCTGTTTTTT | CASSQWDRVDTGELFF
TRBD1 | TRBJ1-2 | once | TRBV6-1 | TGTGCCAGCAGTGAATTGGACAGGGGGTCACGGAACTATGGCTACACCTTC | CASSELDRGSRNYGYTF
- | TRBJ2-7 | once | TRBV28 | TGTGCCAGCAGTTTACGGGGGTACGAGCAGTACTTC | CASSLRGYEQYF
- | TRBJ1-4 | - | TRBV30 | TGTGCCTGGAAACAGCCGTATGAAAAACTGTTTTTT | CAWKQPYEKLFF
TRBD1 | TRBJ2-2 | - | TRBV5-4 | TGTGCCAGCAAGACCGGGACAGGGGGCCCCGGGGAGCTGTTTTTT | CASKTGTGGPGELFF
TRBD2 | TRBJ2-1 | - | TRBV7-3 | TGTGCCAGCAGCTTAACGGGGACTAGCCCCAAGTTCTTC | CASSLTGTSPKFF
- | TRBJ2-7 | - | TRBV5-6 | TGTGCCAGCAGCTTGGGGACAGCGAACGAGCAGTACTTC | CASSLGTANEQYF